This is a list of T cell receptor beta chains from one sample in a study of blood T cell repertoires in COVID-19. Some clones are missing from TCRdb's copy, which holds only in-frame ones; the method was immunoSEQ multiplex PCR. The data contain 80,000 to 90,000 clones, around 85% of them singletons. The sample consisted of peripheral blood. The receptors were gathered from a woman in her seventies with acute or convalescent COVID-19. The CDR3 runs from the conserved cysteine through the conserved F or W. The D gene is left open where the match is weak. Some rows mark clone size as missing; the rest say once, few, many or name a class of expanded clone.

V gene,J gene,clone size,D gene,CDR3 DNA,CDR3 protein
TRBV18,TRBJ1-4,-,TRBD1,TGTGCCAGCTCACCACTACAGGGGAATAATGAAAAACTGTTTTTT,CASSPLQGNNEKLFF
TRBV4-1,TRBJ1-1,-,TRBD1,TGCGCCAGCAGCCAGAGGGTCTGGACAGGGGGAGGCACTGAAGCTTTCTTT,CASSQRVWTGGGTEAFF
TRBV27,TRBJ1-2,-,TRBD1,TGTGCCAGCAGTCCCATGGTCACGGGACAGGGAGGTTGGGGCTATGGCTACACCTTC,CASSPMVTGQGGWGYGYTF
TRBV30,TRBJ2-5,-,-,TGTGCCTGGAGTCCTGAAGCCTTTTCGCAGACCCAGTACTTC,CAWSPEAFSQTQYF
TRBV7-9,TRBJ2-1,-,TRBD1,TGTGCCAGCAGCTTTCGTCAGGGGGCGGTGGGTGAGCAGTTCTTC,CASSFRQGAVGEQFF
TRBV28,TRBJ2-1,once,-,TGTGCCAGCAGTTTAATCGGAGCCTCCTTTTACAGGGTATCCGACAATGAGCAGTTCTTC,CASSLIGASFYRVSDNEQFF
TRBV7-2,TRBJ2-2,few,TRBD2,TGTGCCAGCAGCTCCACTCTAGCGGGAGGGCACGGGGAGCTGTTTTTT,CASSSTLAGGHGELFF
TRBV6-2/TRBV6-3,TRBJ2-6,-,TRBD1,TGTGCCAGCAGTCCGCAGACAGGGGGGGCCTCTGGGGCCAACGTCCTGACTTTC,CASSPQTGGASGANVLTF
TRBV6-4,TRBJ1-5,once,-,TGTGCCAGCAGTGACTACCCGGGACACCGAAGCAATCAGCCCCAGCATTTT,CASSDYPGHRSNQPQHF
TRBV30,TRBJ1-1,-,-,TGTGCCTGGAGAACTATGGACATCCCGAACACTGAAGCTTTCTTT,CAWRTMDIPNTEAFF
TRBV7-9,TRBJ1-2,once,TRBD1,TGTGCCAGCAGCTTGGGCGGAGGGGGCGCAGGTGGCTACACCTTC,CASSLGGGGAGGYTF
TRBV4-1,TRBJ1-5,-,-,TGCGCCAGCAGCCAAGGTCCCCACAGCTATCAGCCCCAGCATTTT,CASSQGPHSYQPQHF
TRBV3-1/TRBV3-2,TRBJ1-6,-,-,TGTGCCAGCAGGCGAGGTCCTCCCAATTCACCCCTCCACTTT,CASRRGPPNSPLHF
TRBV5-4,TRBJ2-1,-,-,TGTGCCAGCAGCGGCCGGGTCGAATTAAATGAGCAGTTCTTC,CASSGRVELNEQFF
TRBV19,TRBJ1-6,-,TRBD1,TGTGCCAGTAGCGACGACAGGGTCGCTCTAAATTCACCCCTCCACTTT,CASSDDRVALNSPLHF
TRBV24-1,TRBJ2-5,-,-,TGTGCCACCGGGCAGGCCCGGACAGATGGAGAGACCCAGTACTTC,CATGQARTDGETQYF
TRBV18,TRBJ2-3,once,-,TGTGCCAGCTCACCACTGGTAGAAGATACGCAGTATTTT,CASSPLVEDTQYF
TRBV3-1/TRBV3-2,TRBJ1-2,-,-,TGTGCCAGCAGCTTAAAGGGCAGGGACTATGGCTACACCTTC,CASSLKGRDYGYTF
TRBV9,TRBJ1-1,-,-,TGTGCCAGCAGCGAAATTTCAGAAAACACTGAAGCTTTCTTT,CASSEISENTEAFF
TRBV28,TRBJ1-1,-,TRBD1,TGTGCCAGCAGGCTAGCTATCCGGGGACAGGGGTCTGAAGCTTTCTTT,CASRLAIRGQGSEAFF
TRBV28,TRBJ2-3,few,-,TGTGCCAGCAGTTTCCTTGCCGGGACAGATACGCAGTATTTT,CASSFLAGTDTQYF
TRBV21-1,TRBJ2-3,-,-,TGTGCCAGCAGATCAGGACAGGGGGTCCTCCAAGGCACAGATACGCAGTATTTT,CASRSGQGVLQGTDTQYF
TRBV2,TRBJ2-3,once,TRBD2,TGTGCCAGCAGTTGGACTAGCGGGGGGCGGGTCACAGATACGCAGTATTTT,CASSWTSGGRVTDTQYF
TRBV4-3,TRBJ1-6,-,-,TGCGCCAGCAGCCAAGATCGATGGACAGCCAATTCACCCCTCCACTTT,CASSQDRWTANSPLHF
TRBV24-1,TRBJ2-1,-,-,TGTGCCACCAGTACCCAACGTGCTAGCTTGTCCAATGAGCAGTTCTTC,CATSTQRASLSNEQFF
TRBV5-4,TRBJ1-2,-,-,TGTGCCAGCAGCTTACCAGGGATCTATGGCTACACCTTC,CASSLPGIYGYTF
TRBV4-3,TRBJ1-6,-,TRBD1,TGCGCCAGCAGCCAGGGACAGGGGAGGCGGTCACCCCTCCACTTT,CASSQGQGRRSPLHF
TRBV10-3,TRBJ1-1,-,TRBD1,TGTGCCAGAAGACAGGGCACGGACACTGAAGCTTTCTTT,CARRQGTDTEAFF
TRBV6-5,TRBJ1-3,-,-,TGTGCCAGCAGTTACGGGAGCTCTGGAAACACCATATATTTT,CASSYGSSGNTIYF
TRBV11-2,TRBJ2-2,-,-,TGTGCCAGCAGCTTAGTGAGGGCCGGGGAGCTGTTTTTT,CASSLVRAGELFF
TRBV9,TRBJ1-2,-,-,TGTGCCAGCAGCCCCCGCCCCTTGGGGGGGACGGGGGGGTCGGGAGGCTACACCTTC,CASSPRPLGGTGGSGGYTF
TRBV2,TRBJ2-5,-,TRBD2,TGTGCCAGCAGTGAAGCGGGGACTAGCTTTGGGGAGACCCAGTACTTC,CASSEAGTSFGETQYF
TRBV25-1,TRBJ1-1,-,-,TGTGCCAGCAGACAGACAGGGAACACTGAAGCTTTCTTT,CASRQTGNTEAFF
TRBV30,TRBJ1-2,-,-,TGTGCCTGGAGTGTAGATGGGGGGGTTTGGTATGGCTACACCTTC,CAWSVDGGVWYGYTF
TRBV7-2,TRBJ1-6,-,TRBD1,TGTGCCAGCAGCTTGGTTACAGGGGGCTATTCACCCCTCCACTTT,CASSLVTGGYSPLHF
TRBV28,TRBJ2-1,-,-,TGTGCCAGCAGTTTGCGGCTACACTACAATGAGCAGTTCTTC,CASSLRLHYNEQFF
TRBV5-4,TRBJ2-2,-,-,TGTGCCAGCAGCTCCCGGACAACCGGGGAGCTGTTTTTT,CASSSRTTGELFF
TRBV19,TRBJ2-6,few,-,TGTGCCAGTAGTACAGGGGAGAGGCCTGGGGCCAACGTCCTGACTTTC,CASSTGERPGANVLTF
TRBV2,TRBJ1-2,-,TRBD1,TGTGCCAGCAGTGGAGACAGGGGAGGCTACACCTTC,CASSGDRGGYTF
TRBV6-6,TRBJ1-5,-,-,-,CASSTSTGGHQPQHF
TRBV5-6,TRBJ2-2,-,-,TGTGCCAGCAGCTCAGGACAAAACACCGGGGAGCTGTTTTTT,CASSSGQNTGELFF
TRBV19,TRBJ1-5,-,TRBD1,TGTGCCAGTAGTATCGGGACAGACAATCAGCCCCAGCATTTT,CASSIGTDNQPQHF
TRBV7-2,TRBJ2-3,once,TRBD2,TGTGCCAGCAGCTATTCTAGCGGGACTACAGATACGCAGTATTTT,CASSYSSGTTDTQYF
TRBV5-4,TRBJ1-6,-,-,TGTGCCAGCAGCCAAACCGGGACTGGCTATAATTCACCCCTCCACTTT,CASSQTGTGYNSPLHF
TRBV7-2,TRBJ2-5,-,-,TGTGCCAGCAGCTTACTTTCGAGGCCAAGAGAGACCCAGTACTTC,CASSLLSRPRETQYF
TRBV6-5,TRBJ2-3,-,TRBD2,TGTGCCAGCAGCCCGGCGGGGGGCTCAGATACGCAGTATTTT,CASSPAGGSDTQYF
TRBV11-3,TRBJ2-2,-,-,TGTGCCAGCAGCAAAACAGCCACCGGGGAGCTGTTTTTT,CASSKTATGELFF